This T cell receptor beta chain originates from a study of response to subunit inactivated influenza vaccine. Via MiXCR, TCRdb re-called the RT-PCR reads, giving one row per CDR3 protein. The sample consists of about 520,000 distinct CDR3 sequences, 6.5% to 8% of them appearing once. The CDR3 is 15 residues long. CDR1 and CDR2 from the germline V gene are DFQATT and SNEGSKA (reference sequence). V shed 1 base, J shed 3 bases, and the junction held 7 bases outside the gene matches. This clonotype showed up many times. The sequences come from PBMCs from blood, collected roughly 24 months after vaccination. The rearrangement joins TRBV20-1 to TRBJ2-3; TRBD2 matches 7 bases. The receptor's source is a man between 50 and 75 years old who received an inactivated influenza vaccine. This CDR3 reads CSARVPSGPTDTQYF. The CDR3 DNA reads TGCAGTGCTAGAGTGCCTAGCGGACCTACAGATACGCAGTATTTT.